This TCR beta chain was recovered during a study of T cell repertoires in cytomegalovirus infection. Study at large: Public TCR beta signatures indicated both CMV infection and matching HLA type. Study observations and caveats: Accumulated public TCR beta family frequency recognized individuals carrying CMV together with the relevant HLA. Predominance within the ex vivo response was attributable to HLA-C-restricted CMV-specific TCR beta clonotypes.

CDR1 and CDR2 from the germline V gene are SGHRS and YFSETQ. The CDR3 extends over 14 amino acids. V was trimmed by 0 bases and J by 0 bases, leaving 6 bases between them. TCRdb ran MiXCR on the reads and lists one entry per CDR3 protein. Here the sample spans 350,000 to 500,000 distinct CDR3 sequences, about 33% being singletons. There are a few counts of this clonotype. Its antigen is as yet unknown. The TCR sequence derives from a human donor in good health (CMV status not recorded). Some clones in this sample may be carry-over from other donors' samples. Sequenced material: PBMCs. The chain links TRBV5-1 to TRBJ1-1; no clear D. The CDR3 region has the DNA TGCGCCAGCAGCTTGGCGGTCGTGAACACTGAAGCTTTCTTT. Translating gives CASSLAVVNTEAFF. The full variable domain, its missing parts supplied by reference TRBV5-1 and TRBJ1-1, is KAGVTQTPRYLIKTRGQQVTLSCSPISGHRSVSWYQQTPGQGLQFLFEYFSETQRNKGNFPGRFSGRQFSNSRSEMNVSTLELGDSALYLCASSLAVVNTEAFFGQGTRLTVV.